Below are 19 T cell receptor beta chains sequenced from a single sample in a study of OX40 agonist ivuxolimab in advanced cancers. The data were produced by immunoSEQ multiplex PCR, yet TCRdb's version contains in-frame clones alone and is incomplete. The sample records about 79,000 clones, roughly 85% being singletons. The specimen was CD4+ or CD8+ T cells sorted from blood, collected in a trial of the OX40 agonist ivuxolimab. Source of these receptors: an adult with an advanced solid tumor such as melanoma, head and neck, liver or kidney cancer.

This clone was seen a few times. The V and J genes are TRBV27 and TRBJ2-5; D not resolved. V dropped 6 bases and J dropped 1 base, with 12 bases sitting between them. Germline assignment: CDR1 MNHEY and CDR2 SMNVEV (reference sequence). The CDR3 runs 14 residues. The chain's CDR3 is CASRPGGSQETQYF. CDR3 DNA sequence: TGTGCCAGCAGGCCAGGCGGATCCCAAGAGACCCAGTACTTC.

V gene TRBV29-1 combines with J gene TRBJ2-7; D is uncertain. CDR3 length equals 12 residues. Germline V CDR1 and CDR2: SQVTM, ANQGSEA. V lost 4 bases, J lost 5 bases, and 12 bases lay in between. CDR3 residues: CSVGRQADEQYF. The CDR3 nucleotides are TGCAGCGTTGGACGACAAGCCGACGAGCAGTACTTC.

In its sample, this clone was seen a few times. V gene TRBV27 combines with J gene TRBJ2-1, with 10 bases lining up with TRBD2. The CDR3 length is 16 residues. Unmatched junction bases numbered 10, after V lost 7 bases and J lost 4 bases. Germline V gene sequence: CDR1 MNHEY, CDR2 SMNVEV (reference sequence). The CDR3 loop reads CASKLVGTSAYNEQFF. Written as DNA, the CDR3 is TGTGCCAGCAAACTCGTGGGGACTAGCGCTTACAATGAGCAGTTCTTC.

This sequence joins TRBV5-5 and TRBJ2-5, with 10 bases aligning to TRBD2. The CDR3 runs to 16 residues. Trimming took 0 bases from V and 2 from J; bases not matched to a gene: 4. Germline V gives CDR1 SGHKS, CDR2 YYEKEE (reference sequence). The CDR3 DNA is TGTGCCAGCAGCTTGGCAGCGGGAGGGGGTCAAGAGACCCAGTACTTC. This sequence encodes CASSLAAGGGQETQYF.

The genes are TRBV28 and TRBJ2-1; 10 bases agree with TRBD2. Germline V gives CDR1 MDHEN, CDR2 SYDVKM. V lost 3 bases to trimming and J lost 6 bases; unmatched junction nucleotides: 5. The CDR3 contains 15 residues. DNA of the CDR3: TGTGCCAGCAGTTTCCCGGGACTAGCGCGCAATGAGCAGTTCTTC. Translation: CASSFPGLARNEQFF.

The chain recombines TRBV2 with TRBJ2-3; no reliable D call. This CDR3 region has 12 residues. Germline V CDR1 and CDR2: SNHLY, FYNNEI. V was clipped by 6 bases and J by 6 bases, with 10 bases between them. CDR3 nucleotide sequence: TGTGCCAGCAGCCTGAACTACGATACGCAGTATTTT. Residues: CASSLNYDTQYF.

The chain joins TRBV5-1 to TRBJ1-5; D gene unclear. Germline assignment: CDR1 SGHRS and CDR2 YFSETQ. V dropped 0 bases and J dropped 7 bases, with 8 bases sitting between them. The CDR3 spans 13 residues. The CDR3 region has the DNA TGCGCCAGCAGCTTGGACGACAAGCAGCCCCAGCATTTT. Protein: CASSLDDKQPQHF.

This clone was seen just once. The chain carries TRBV19 and TRBJ2-3; D possibly corresponds to TRBD1 (6 bases). The length of the CDR3 is 14 residues. Germline assignment: CDR1 LNHDA and CDR2 SQIVND (reference sequence). V lost 8 bases and J 3 bases, leaving 15 bases between the germline ends. In nucleotides, the CDR3 is TGTGCCAGTGGGTACAGGGTTTTTACAGATACGCAGTATTTT. Translation: CASGYRVFTDTQYF. Drawing the rest from reference TRBV19 and TRBJ2-3, the complete variable domain is DGGITQSPKYLFRKEGQNVTLSCEQNLNHDAMYWYRQDPGQGLRLIYYSQIVNDFQKGDIAEGYSVSREKKESFPLTVTSAQKNPTAFYLCASGYRVFTDTQYFGPGTRLTVL.

This chain links TRBV19 with TRBJ1-1; D ambiguous. V gave up 11 bases and J gave up 0 bases, with 13 bases separating them. The germline CDR1 and CDR2 sequences are LNHDA and SQIVND (reference sequence). The CDR3 contains 13 residues. The CDR3 loop is CAARYRVNTEAFF. In DNA, the CDR3 is TGTGCCGCCAGGTACCGGGTGAACACTGAAGCTTTCTTT.

The gene calls are TRBV11-2 and TRBJ1-1; unclear D gene. This CDR3 contains 13 residues. The germline V and J ends were trimmed by 0 bases and 1 base, with 3 bases remaining between them. Germline V CDR1 and CDR2: SGHAT, FQNNGV. CDR3 sequence: CASSLEWNTEAFF. The CDR3 DNA sequence: TGTGCCAGCAGCTTAGAATGGAACACTGAAGCTTTCTTT.

The gene calls are TRBV11-3 and TRBJ2-7; possibly TRBD2 for D (5 bases). Germline CDR1 SGHNT, CDR2 YENEEA. The CDR3 is 13 amino acids. V lost 5 bases, J lost 8 bases, and 16 bases lay in between. CDR3 in DNA: TGTGCCAGCAGCGGCTGGGGAGACGGAAAGCAGTACTTC. Translated: CASSGWGDGKQYF.

This chain joins TRBV7-8 and TRBJ1-2; 8 nucleotides line up with TRBD1. Germline V gene data show CDR1 as SGHVS and CDR2 as FQNEAQ. The CDR3 has 15 amino acids. V dropped 5 bases and J dropped 1; count of bases not matched to a gene: 6. DNA for the CDR3: TGTGCCAGCAGCCCTGGACAGGGTGGTAACTATGGCTACACCTTC. Protein product: CASSPGQGGNYGYTF.

This chain links TRBV29-1 with TRBJ2-1; possible D gene TRBD2, 6 bases. Germline lookup yields CDR1 SQVTM and CDR2 ANQGSEA. Trimming removed 4 bases from V and 1 base from J, with 26 bases in between. The CDR3 runs to 19 residues. The CDR3: CSVVRLQYLAASSYNEQFF. CDR3 sequence (DNA): TGCAGCGTTGTCCGACTTCAATACTTAGCGGCTTCGTCCTACAATGAGCAGTTCTTC.

The chain recombines TRBV6-9 with TRBJ2-7; TRBD1 matches 10 bases. V was pared by 3 bases and J by 3 bases, with 5 bases of the junction left unmatched. This CDR3 comprises 15 residues. CDR1 MNHGY and CDR2 SVAAGI come from the germline V gene. CDR3 region: CASSYSGQGSYEQYF. The CDR3 DNA is TGTGCCAGCAGTTACTCGGGACAGGGGAGCTACGAGCAGTACTTC.

Remarks on this clone: An end of the junction does not agree with germline; a read error may underlie this. The chain uses TRBV7-2 and TRBJ2-2, with 11 bases that match TRBD2. Per the germline V gene, CDR1 is SGHTA and CDR2 is FQGNSA. This CDR3 region has 17 residues. As DNA, the CDR3 is TGTGCCAGCAGCTTAGCAACTAGCGGGAGTCGGACCGGGGAGCCGTTTTTT. This gives the protein CASSLATSGSRTGEPFF. The full variable domain, completed using reference TRBV7-2 and TRBJ2-2, is GAGVSQSPSNKVTEKGKDVELRCDPISGHTALYWYRQSLGQGLEFLIYFQGNSAPDKSGLPSDRFSAERTGGSVSTLTIQRTQQEDSAVYLCASSLATSGSRTGEPFFGEGSRLTVL.

The chain links TRBV5-1 to TRBJ1-1, with 9 nucleotides matching TRBD1. The CDR3 totals 14 residues. The junction had 7 bases not matched to a gene; V was cut back by 2 bases and J by 8 bases. Germline assignment: CDR1 SGHRS and CDR2 YFSETQ. This CDR3 is CASSLQGALSEAFF. For the CDR3, the DNA is TGCGCCAGCAGCTTACAGGGGGCGCTTTCAGAAGCTTTCTTT.

The chain uses TRBV7-8 and TRBJ2-3, with TRBD1 as a possible D gene (5 bases). The ends were cut back, 4 bases at V and 1 base at J, with 12 bases in the middle. The CDR3 covers 15 residues. Germline V CDR1 and CDR2: SGHVS, FQNEAQ. CDR3 residues: CASSYNRIGTDTQYF. In nucleotides, the CDR3 is TGTGCCAGCAGCTACAACAGGATAGGCACAGATACGCAGTATTTT.

The chain recombines TRBV6-5 with TRBJ1-1; the match to TRBD1 covers 11 bases. The CDR3 spans 14 residues. Germline CDR1 MNHEY, CDR2 SVGAGI. V trimming: 6 bases; J trimming: 10 bases; junction bases outside the gene matches: 10. The CDR3 nucleotides are TGTGCCAGCAGACGGACAGGGGGCAGATTCGGAGCTTTCTTT. Protein product: CASRRTGGRFGAFF.

The count of this clone is one. The rearrangement uses TRBV6-4 and TRBJ1-1, with TRBD1 as a possible D gene (5 bases). The CDR3 spans 13 residues. Trimming stripped 10 bases from V and 7 bases from J, with 19 bases between. Germline values: CDR1 MRHNA, CDR2 SNTAGT. The CDR3 loop is CATRSSGGGEAFF. CDR3 DNA: TGTGCCACCCGAAGTTCCGGGGGGGGTGAAGCTTTCTTT.